This T cell receptor beta chain was captured in a study of shared clonotypes between healthy human individuals. CDR3 length: 15 amino acids. Germline values: CDR1 MNHNS, CDR2 SASEGT. Trimming cost V 3 bases and J 4 bases; bases outside gene matches: 8. The table came from immunoSEQ multiplex PCR; TCRdb's copy has only in-frame clones and leaves some out. This table has over 400,000 clones, approximately 80% appearing once. This sequence was found in a woman in her thirties or forties in good health. Some clones in this sample may be carry-over from other donors' samples. Specimen: PBMCs. V gene TRBV6-1 combines with J gene TRBJ2-7; 8 bases line up with TRBD1. CDR3 sequence: CASSDLGQGAYEQYF. The CDR3 DNA sequence: TGTGCCAGCAGTGACCTCGGCCAGGGGGCATACGAGCAGTACTTC.